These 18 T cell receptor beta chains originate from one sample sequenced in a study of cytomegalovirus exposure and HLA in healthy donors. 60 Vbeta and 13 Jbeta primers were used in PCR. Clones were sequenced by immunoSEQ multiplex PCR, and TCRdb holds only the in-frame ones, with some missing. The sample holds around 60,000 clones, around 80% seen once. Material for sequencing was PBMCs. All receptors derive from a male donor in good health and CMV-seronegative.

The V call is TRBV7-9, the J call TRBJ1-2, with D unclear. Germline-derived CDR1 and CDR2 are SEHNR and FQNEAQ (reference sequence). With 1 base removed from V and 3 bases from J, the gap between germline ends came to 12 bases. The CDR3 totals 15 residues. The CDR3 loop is CASSLEQSGDYGYTF. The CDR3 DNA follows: TGTGCCAGCAGCTTAGAGCAGTCTGGAGACTATGGCTACACCTTC.

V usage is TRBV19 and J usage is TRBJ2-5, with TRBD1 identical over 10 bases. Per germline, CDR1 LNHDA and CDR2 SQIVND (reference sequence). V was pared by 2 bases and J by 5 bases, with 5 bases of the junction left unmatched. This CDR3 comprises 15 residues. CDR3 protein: CASSIRTGGFETQYF. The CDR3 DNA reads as TGTGCCAGTAGTATACGGACAGGGGGATTCGAGACCCAGTACTTC.

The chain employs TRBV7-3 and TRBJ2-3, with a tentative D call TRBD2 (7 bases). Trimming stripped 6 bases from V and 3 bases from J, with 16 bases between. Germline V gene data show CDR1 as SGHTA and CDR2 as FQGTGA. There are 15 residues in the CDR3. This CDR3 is CASREPGGATDTQYF. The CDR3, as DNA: TGTGCCAGCAGGGAACCGGGGGGCGCGACAGATACGCAGTATTTT.

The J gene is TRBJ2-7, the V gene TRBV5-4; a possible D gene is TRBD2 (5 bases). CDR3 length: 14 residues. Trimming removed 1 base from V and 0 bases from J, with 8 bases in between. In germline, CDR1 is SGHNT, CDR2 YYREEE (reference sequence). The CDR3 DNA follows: TGTGCCAGCAGCTTGCAAGGGAGCTCCTACGAGCAGTACTTC. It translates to CASSLQGSSYEQYF.

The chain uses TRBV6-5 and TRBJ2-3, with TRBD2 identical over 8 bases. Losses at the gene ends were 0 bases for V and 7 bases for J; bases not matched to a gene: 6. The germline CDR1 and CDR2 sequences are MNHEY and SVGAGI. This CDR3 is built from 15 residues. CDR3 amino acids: CASSYSVGGANTQYF. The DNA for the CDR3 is TGTGCCAGCAGTTACTCTGTCGGGGGGGCGAATACGCAGTATTTT.

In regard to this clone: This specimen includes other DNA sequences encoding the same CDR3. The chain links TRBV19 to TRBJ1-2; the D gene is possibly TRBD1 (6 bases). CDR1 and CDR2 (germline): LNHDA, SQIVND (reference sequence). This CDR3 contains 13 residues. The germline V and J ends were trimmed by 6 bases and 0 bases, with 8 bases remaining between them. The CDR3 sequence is CASRDSPNYGYTF. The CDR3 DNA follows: TGTGCCAGTAGGGACAGCCCTAACTATGGCTACACCTTC.

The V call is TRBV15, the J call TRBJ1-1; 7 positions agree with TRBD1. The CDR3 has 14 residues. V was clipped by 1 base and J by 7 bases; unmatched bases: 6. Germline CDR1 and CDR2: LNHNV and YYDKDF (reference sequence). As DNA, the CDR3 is TGTGCCACCAGCAGAGGGGGGTGGGACAGTGAAGCTTTCTTT. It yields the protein CATSRGGWDSEAFF.

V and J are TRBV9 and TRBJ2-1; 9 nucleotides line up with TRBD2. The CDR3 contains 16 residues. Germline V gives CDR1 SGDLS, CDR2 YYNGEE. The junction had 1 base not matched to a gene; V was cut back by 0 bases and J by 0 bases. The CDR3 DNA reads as TGTGCCAGCAGCGTAGGGCGGGGGGGCTCCTACAATGAGCAGTTCTTC. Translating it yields CASSVGRGGSYNEQFF.

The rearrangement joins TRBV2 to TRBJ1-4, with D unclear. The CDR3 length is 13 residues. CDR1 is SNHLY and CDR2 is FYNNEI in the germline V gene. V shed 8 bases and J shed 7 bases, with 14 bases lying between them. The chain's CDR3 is CASVTGEGEKLFF. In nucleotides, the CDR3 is TGTGCCAGCGTGACTGGGGAGGGTGAAAAACTGTTTTTT.

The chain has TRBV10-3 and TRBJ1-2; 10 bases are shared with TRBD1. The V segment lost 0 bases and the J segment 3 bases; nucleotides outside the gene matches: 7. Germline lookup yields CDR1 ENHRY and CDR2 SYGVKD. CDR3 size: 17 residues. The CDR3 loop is CAISESGGQGEDYGYTF. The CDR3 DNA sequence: TGTGCCATCAGTGAGTCCGGAGGACAGGGGGAGGACTATGGCTACACCTTC.

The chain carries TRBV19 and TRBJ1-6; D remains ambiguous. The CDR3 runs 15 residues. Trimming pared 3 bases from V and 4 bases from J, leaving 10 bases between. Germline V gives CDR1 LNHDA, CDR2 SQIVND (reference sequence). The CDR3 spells CASSMGGPYNSPLHF. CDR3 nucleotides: TGTGCCAGTAGTATGGGAGGGCCGTATAATTCACCCCTCCACTTT.

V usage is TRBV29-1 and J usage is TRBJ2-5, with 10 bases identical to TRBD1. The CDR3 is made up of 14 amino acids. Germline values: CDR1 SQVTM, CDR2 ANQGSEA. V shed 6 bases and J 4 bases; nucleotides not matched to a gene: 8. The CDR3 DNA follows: TGCAGCGTAGCCGGGACAGGGGAAGGAGAGACCCAGTACTTC. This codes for CSVAGTGEGETQYF.

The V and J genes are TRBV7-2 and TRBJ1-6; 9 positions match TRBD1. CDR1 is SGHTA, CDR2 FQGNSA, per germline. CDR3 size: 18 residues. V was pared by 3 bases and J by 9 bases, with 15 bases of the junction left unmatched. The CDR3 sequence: CASSLSRGGQGVGSPLHF. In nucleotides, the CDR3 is TGTGCCAGCAGCTTGTCGAGGGGGGGACAGGGTGTGGGTTCACCCCTCCACTTT. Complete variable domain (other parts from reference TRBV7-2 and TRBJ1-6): GAGVSQSPSNKVTEKGKDVELRCDPISGHTALYWYRQSLGQGLEFLIYFQGNSAPDKSGLPSDRFSAERTGGSVSTLTIQRTQQEDSAVYLCASSLSRGGQGVGSPLHFGNGTRLTVT.

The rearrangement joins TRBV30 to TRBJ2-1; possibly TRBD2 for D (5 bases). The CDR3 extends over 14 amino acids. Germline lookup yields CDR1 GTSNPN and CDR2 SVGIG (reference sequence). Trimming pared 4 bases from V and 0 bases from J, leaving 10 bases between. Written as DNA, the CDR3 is TGTGCCTGGATGAACGGAGGCTCCTACAATGAGCAGTTCTTC. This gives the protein CAWMNGGSYNEQFF. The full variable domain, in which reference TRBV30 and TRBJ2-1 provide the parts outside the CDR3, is SQTIHQWPATLVQPVGSPLSLECTVEGTSNPNLYWYRQAAGRGLQLLFYSVGIGQISSEVPQNLSASRPQDRQFILSSKKLLLSDSGFYLCAWMNGGSYNEQFFGPGTRLTVL.

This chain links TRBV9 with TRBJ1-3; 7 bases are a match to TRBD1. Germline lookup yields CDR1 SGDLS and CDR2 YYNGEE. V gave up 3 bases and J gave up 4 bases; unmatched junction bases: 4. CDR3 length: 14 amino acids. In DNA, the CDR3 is TGTGCCAGCAGCGCCCAGGGGGAAGGAAACACCATATATTTT. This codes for CASSAQGEGNTIYF. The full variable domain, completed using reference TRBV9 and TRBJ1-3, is DSGVTQTPKHLITATGQRVTLRCSPRSGDLSVYWYQQSLDQGLQFLIQYYNGEERAKGNILERFSAQQFPDLHSELNLSSLELGDSALYFCASSAQGEGNTIYFGEGSWLTVV.

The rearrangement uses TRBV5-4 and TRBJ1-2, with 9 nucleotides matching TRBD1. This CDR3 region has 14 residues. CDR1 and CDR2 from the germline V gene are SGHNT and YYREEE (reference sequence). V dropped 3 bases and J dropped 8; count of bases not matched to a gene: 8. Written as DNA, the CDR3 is TGTGCCAGCAGCTGGACAGGGGTTCAGGAGGGCTACACCTTC. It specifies CASSWTGVQEGYTF.

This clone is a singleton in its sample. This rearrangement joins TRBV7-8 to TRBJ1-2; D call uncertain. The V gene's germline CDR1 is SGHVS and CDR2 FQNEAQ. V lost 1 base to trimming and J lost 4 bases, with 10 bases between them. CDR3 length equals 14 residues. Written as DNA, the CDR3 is TGTGCCAGCAGCTTAGGCGGGATCGGCTATGGCTACACCTTC. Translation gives CASSLGGIGYGYTF.

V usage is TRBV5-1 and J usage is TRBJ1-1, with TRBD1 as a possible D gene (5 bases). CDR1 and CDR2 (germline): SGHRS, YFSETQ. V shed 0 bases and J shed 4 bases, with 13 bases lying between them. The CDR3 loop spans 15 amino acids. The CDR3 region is CASSLVRDSVTEAFF. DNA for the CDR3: TGCGCCAGCAGCTTGGTTAGGGACTCGGTCACTGAAGCTTTCTTT.